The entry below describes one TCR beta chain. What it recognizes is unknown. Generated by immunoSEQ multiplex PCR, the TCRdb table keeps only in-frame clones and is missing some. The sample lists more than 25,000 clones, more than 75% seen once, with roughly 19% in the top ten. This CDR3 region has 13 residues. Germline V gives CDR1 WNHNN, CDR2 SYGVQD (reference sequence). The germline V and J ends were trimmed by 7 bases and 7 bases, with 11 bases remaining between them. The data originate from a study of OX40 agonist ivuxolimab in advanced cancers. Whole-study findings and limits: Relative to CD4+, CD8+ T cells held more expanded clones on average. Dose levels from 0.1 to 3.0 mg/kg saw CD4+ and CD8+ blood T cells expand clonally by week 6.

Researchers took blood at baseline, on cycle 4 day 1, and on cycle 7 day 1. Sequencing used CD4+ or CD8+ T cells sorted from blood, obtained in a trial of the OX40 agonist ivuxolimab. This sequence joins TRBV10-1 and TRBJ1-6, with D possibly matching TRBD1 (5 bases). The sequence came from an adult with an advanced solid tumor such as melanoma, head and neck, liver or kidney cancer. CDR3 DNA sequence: TGCGCCAGCAAGGGACGGGAGAATTCACCCCTCCACTTT. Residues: CASKGRENSPLHF.